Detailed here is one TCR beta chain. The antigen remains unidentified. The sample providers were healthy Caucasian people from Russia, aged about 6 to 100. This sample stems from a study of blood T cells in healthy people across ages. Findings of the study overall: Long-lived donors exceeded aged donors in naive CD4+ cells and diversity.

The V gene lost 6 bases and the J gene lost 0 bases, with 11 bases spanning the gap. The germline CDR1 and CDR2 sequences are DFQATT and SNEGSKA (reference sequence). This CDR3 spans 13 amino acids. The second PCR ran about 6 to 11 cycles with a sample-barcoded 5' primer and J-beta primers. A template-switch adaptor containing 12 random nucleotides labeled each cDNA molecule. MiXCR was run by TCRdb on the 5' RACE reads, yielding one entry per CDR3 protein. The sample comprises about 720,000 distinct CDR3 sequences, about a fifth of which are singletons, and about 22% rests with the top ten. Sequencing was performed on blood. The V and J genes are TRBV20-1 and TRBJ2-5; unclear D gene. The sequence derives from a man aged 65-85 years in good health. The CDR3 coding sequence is TGCAGTGCCACAAAGGATGACCAAGAGACCCAGTACTTC. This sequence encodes CSATKDDQETQYF.